This entry describes one TCR beta chain. TCRdb reanalysed the RACE reads using MiXCR and keeps one entry per CDR3 protein. The sample lists some 170,000 distinct CDR3 sequences; about a quarter were seen once. The sample comes from a study of human T cells and chemical hapten exposure. Time point meaning: patch test 3, about 24 weeks after DPC sensitization. The treatment was: therapeutic diphenylcyclopropenone sensitization with weekly scalp DPC. This sequence originates from a woman aged 18 to 35 with alopecia areata. Some clones in this sample may be carry-over from other donors' samples. Sequenced here: whole blood, sampled in connection with sensitization to the hapten diphenylcyclopropenone (DPC).

In DNA form, the CDR3 reads TGTGCCAGCAGCCGCAATGTTTACAATGAGCAGTTCTTC. Its translation: CASSRNVYNEQFF. V gene TRBV5-6 combines with J gene TRBJ2-1, with unresolved D. The CDR3 loop spans 13 amino acids. CDR1 SGHDT and CDR2 YYEEEE come from the germline V gene. Between the trimmed V and J ends, which lost 4 bases and 4 bases, there was a span of 9 bases.